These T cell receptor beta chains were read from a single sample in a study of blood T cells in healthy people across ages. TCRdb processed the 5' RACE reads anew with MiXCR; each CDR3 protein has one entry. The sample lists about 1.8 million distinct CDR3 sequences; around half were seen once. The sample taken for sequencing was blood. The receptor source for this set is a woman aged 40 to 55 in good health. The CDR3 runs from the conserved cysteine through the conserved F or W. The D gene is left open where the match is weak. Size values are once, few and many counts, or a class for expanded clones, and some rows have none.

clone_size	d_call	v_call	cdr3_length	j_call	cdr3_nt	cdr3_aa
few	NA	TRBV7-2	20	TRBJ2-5	TGTGCCAGCAGCTTAGAGACAGGATCCTCCGTCCTCTCTGGGCCAGAGACCCAGTACTTC	CASSLETGSSVLSGPETQYF
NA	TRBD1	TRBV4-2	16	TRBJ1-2	TGTGCCAGCAGCCAAGAGGGTGGGGACAGGGACTATGGCTACACCTTC	CASSQEGGDRDYGYTF
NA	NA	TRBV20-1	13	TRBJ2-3	TGCAGTGGACCCCGGTTCAGGACAGATACGCAGTATTTT	CSGPRFRTDTQYF
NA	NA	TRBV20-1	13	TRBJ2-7	TGCAGTGCTAGGGATCCCGGACCGCGGGAGCAGTACTTC	CSARDPGPREQYF
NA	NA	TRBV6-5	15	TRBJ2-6	TGTGCCAGCAATCGTGGACAGTCTGGGGCCAACGTCCTGACTTTC	CASNRGQSGANVLTF
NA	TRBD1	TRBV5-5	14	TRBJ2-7	TGTGCCAGCAGCGTGGCACAGGGGGCATACGAGCAGTACTTC	CASSVAQGAYEQYF
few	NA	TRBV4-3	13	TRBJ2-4	TGCGCCAGCAGCCAAGCAACTCAAAACATTCAGTACTTC	CASSQATQNIQYF
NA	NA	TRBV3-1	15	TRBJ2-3	TGTGCCAGCAGCCAAGGGGGGGCCCCTGCAGATACGCAGTATTTT	CASSQGGAPADTQYF
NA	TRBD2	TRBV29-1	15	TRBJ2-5	TGCAGTGGTACCGGGCGACTAGCGGGGGCCAATGAGCAGTACTTC	CSGTGRLAGANEQYF
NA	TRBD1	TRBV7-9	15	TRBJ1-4	TGTGCCAGCAGCTCAACAGGGGGCGAGAATGAAAAACTGTTTTTT	CASSSTGGENEKLFF
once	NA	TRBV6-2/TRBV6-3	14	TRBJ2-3	TGTGCCAGCGGGGATGACTTTCGCACAGATACGCAGTATTTT	CASGDDFRTDTQYF
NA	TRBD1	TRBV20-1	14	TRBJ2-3	TGCAGTGCTAAGGGACAGGGGAGGACAGATACGCAGTATTTT	CSAKGQGRTDTQYF
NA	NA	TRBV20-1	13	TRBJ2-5	TGCAGTGCTAGCAGGGGGGTTCGAGAGACCCAGTACTTC	CSASRGVRETQYF
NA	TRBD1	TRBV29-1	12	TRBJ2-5	TGCAGCTCTGGCAGGGGGCGAGAGACCCAGTACTTC	CSSGRGRETQYF
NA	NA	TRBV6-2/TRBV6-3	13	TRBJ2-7	TGTGCCAGCAGTTACCGAGGGGGCTACGAGCAGTACTTC	CASSYRGGYEQYF
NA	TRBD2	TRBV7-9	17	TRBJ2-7	TGTGCCAGCAGCGGAGGGAAAAGCGGGGGGGACTACAATGAGCAGTACTTC	CASSGGKSGGDYNEQYF
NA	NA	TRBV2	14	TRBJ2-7	TGTGCCAGCAGTTCCCGGGACCTAATTTACGAGCAGTACTTC	CASSSRDLIYEQYF
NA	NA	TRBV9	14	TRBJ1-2	TGTGCCAGCAGCGTAGCCCATCGAGGGGATGGCTACACCTTC	CASSVAHRGDGYTF
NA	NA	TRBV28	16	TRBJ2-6	TGTGCCAGCAGTTTCGACGGAATCTCTGGGGCCAACGTCCTGACTTTC	CASSFDGISGANVLTF
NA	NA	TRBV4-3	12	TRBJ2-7	TGCGCCAGCAGCGCAGGGGCTCGGGAGCAGTACTTC	CASSAGAREQYF
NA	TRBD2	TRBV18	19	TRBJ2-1	TGTGCCAGCTCACCACGGGGTAGCGGGGGCCCCAGCTCCTACAATGAGCAGTTCTTC	CASSPRGSGGPSSYNEQFF
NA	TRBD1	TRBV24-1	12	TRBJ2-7	TGTGCCACCAGTGAAGACAGGGGCGAGCAGTACTTC	CATSEDRGEQYF
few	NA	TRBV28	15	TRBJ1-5	TGTGCCAGCAGTTTACCGGGATCCCTCAATCAGCCCCAGCATTTT	CASSLPGSLNQPQHF
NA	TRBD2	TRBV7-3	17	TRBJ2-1	TGTGCCAGCAGCCCCGGGACTAGTGGTCTACCTTACAATGAGCAGTTCTTC	CASSPGTSGLPYNEQFF
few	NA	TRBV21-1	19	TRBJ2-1	TGTGCCAGCAGCAAAGCGCAGGGTACAGGCGACGCTTCTTACAATGAGCAGTTCTTC	CASSKAQGTGDASYNEQFF
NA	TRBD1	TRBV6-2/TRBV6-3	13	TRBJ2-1	TGTGCCAGCAGAAGGACAGGGATCAATGAGCAGTTCTTC	CASRRTGINEQFF
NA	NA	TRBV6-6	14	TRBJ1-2	TGTGCCAGCAGTTACTCATTGAATAGCTATGGCTACACCTTC	CASSYSLNSYGYTF
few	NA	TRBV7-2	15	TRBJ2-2	TGTGCCAGCAGATCTTTCCAGGGGAACACCGGGGAGCTGTTTTTT	CASRSFQGNTGELFF
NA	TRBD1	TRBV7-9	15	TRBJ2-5	TGTGCCAGCATCCTTCTAGACAGGGCAGGGGAGACCCAGTACTTC	CASILLDRAGETQYF
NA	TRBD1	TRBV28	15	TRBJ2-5	TGTGCCAGCAGTGGTCCCCAGGGGGCGAGGAAGACCCAGTACTTC	CASSGPQGARKTQYF
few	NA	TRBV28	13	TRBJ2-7	TGTGCCAGCAGTAGCGGGCAGTACAATGAGCAGTACTTC	CASSSGQYNEQYF
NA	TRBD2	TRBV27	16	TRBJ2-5	TGTGCCAGCAGTGATGGGACTAGCGGGTACCAAGAGACCCAGTACTTC	CASSDGTSGYQETQYF
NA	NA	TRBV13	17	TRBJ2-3	TGTGCCAGCAGCCCCTCCCCAGCTTTAAACCGCACAGATACGCAGTATTTT	CASSPSPALNRTDTQYF
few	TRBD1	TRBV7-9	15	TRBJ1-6	TGTGCCAGCAGCATCTTAGGACAGGATAGCTCACCCCTCCACTTT	CASSILGQDSSPLHF
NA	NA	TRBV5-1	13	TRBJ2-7	TGCGCCAGCAGCTACAGGGAAATCAGTGAGCAGTACTTC	CASSYREISEQYF
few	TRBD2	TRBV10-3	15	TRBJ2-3	TGTGCCATCAGAGAGGGACTAGCTAGGACAGATACGCAGTATTTT	CAIREGLARTDTQYF
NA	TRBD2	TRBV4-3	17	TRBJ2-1	TGCGCCAGCAGCTCCCATAGCGGGGGGCCGTCCTACAATGAGCAGTTCTTC	CASSSHSGGPSYNEQFF
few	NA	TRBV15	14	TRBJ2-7	TGTGCCACCAGCGGCCGAACTCAGGGTGCCGAGCAGTACTTC	CATSGRTQGAEQYF
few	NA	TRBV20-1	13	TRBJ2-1	TGCAGTGCCGACGGTATGGGGGCCAATGAGCAGTTCTTC	CSADGMGANEQFF
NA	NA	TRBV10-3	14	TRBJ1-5	TGTGCCATCAGTGAAGTGGCGGAGCCTCGGACCCAGCATTTT	CAISEVAEPRTQHF
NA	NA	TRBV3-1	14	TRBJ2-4	TGTGCCAGCAGCGGGGGGAACGCCAAAAACATTCAGTACTTC	CASSGGNAKNIQYF
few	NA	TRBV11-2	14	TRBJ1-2	TGTGCCAGCAGCTTAGAACGCAGCAACTATGGCTACACCTTC	CASSLERSNYGYTF